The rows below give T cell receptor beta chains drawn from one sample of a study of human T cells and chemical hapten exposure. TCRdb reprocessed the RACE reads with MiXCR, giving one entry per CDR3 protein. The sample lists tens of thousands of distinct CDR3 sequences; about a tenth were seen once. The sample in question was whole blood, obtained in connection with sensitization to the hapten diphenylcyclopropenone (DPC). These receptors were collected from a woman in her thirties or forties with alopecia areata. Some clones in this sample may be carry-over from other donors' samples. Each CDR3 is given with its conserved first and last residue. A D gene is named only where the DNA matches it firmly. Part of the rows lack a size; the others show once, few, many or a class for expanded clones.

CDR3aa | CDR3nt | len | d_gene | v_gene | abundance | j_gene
CASSVVDGGENIQYF | TGTGCCAGCAGCGTAGTTGACGGAGGCGAAAACATTCAGTACTTC | 15 | - | TRBV9 | many | TRBJ2-4
CASSEAIGVEELFF | TGTGCCAGCAGTGAAGCAATCGGGGTGGAGGAGCTGTTTTTT | 14 | - | TRBV6-1 | few | TRBJ2-2
CASSFGQGNTEAFF | TGTGCCAGCAGTTTCGGACAGGGGAACACTGAAGCTTTCTTT | 14 | TRBD1 | TRBV27 | many | TRBJ1-1
CASSRQGAGEAFF | TGTGCCAGCAGCCGACAGGGGGCGGGTGAAGCTTTCTTT | 13 | TRBD1 | TRBV3-1 | - | TRBJ1-1
CASSSPHPPVNTEAFF | TGTGCCAGCAGTTCCCCCCACCCCCCGGTGAACACTGAAGCTTTCTTT | 16 | - | TRBV28 | many | TRBJ1-1
CASRPTGLSYNEQFF | TGTGCCAGCAGACCAACAGGGCTTTCCTACAATGAGCAGTTCTTC | 15 | - | TRBV12-3/TRBV12-4 | many | TRBJ2-1
CATTRGGNTGELFF | TGTGCCACGACGCGGGGTGGAAACACCGGGGAGCTGTTTTTT | 14 | - | TRBV10-3 | few | TRBJ2-2
CASSFPGQGDNEQFF | TGTGCCAGCAGTTTCCCCGGACAGGGCGACAATGAGCAGTTCTTC | 15 | TRBD1 | TRBV12-3/TRBV12-4 | - | TRBJ2-1
CASSPPGASGNTIYF | TGTGCCAGCTCACCCCCAGGGGCCTCTGGAAACACCATATATTTT | 15 | - | TRBV18 | many | TRBJ1-3
CASSQDSTSYGYTF | TGCGCCAGCAGCCAAGATTCGACAAGCTATGGCTACACCTTC | 14 | - | TRBV4-1 | many | TRBJ1-2
CASSTQADWVAYEQYF | TGTGCCAGCAGCACCCAGGCCGACTGGGTTGCGTACGAGCAGTACTTC | 16 | - | TRBV11-2 | many | TRBJ2-7
CASSEGARNTGELFF | TGTGCCAGCAGCGAGGGGGCGCGGAACACCGGGGAGCTGTTTTTT | 15 | TRBD1 | TRBV11-2 | few | TRBJ2-2
CASSERLAGAHTDTQYF | TGTGCCAGCAGTGAAAGGCTAGCGGGGGCCCACACAGATACGCAGTATTTT | 17 | TRBD2 | TRBV2 | many | TRBJ2-3
CASSLGGLLAGPRATDTQYF | TGTGCCAGCAGCTTAGGGGGTCTCCTAGCGGGTCCACGTGCCACAGATACGCAGTATTTT | 20 | TRBD2 | TRBV13 | many | TRBJ2-3
CATSDLWGSGEQFF | TGTGCCACCAGTGATTTGTGGGGGTCGGGTGAGCAGTTCTTC | 14 | - | TRBV24-1 | many | TRBJ2-1
CASSSRDTSWGNQPQHF | TGTGCCAGTAGTAGCCGGGACACCAGTTGGGGCAATCAGCCCCAGCATTTT | 17 | - | TRBV19 | few | TRBJ1-5
CASSAPGDQPQHF | TGTGCCAGCAGTGCGCCGGGGGATCAGCCCCAGCATTTT | 13 | - | TRBV2 | many | TRBJ1-5
CASSQINTHNEQFF | TGTGCCAGCAGCCAAATAAACACCCACAATGAGCAGTTCTTC | 14 | - | TRBV14 | - | TRBJ2-1
CSVTGTGSFSAEQYF | TGCAGCGTTACCGGGACAGGTTCCTTCTCGGCCGAGCAGTACTTC | 15 | TRBD1 | TRBV29-1 | many | TRBJ2-7
CASSLALYNEQFF | TGTGCCAGCAGCCTCGCGTTATACAATGAGCAGTTCTTC | 13 | - | TRBV7-8 | many | TRBJ2-1
CASSLDPGPTGELFF | TGTGCCAGCAGCTTAGACCCGGGGCCCACCGGGGAGCTGTTTTTT | 15 | - | TRBV7-9 | many | TRBJ2-2
CASEYRTGMGQPQHF | TGTGCCAGCGAATATAGGACAGGGATGGGTCAGCCCCAGCATTTT | 15 | TRBD1 | TRBV6-1 | many | TRBJ1-5
CASSPTGLGARETQYF | TGTGCCAGCAGCCCAACGGGGTTGGGGGCTCGGGAGACCCAGTACTTC | 16 | - | TRBV7-2 | - | TRBJ2-5
CSAQLAGAHTDTQYF | TGCAGTGCGCAACTAGCGGGGGCCCACACAGATACGCAGTATTTT | 15 | TRBD2 | TRBV20-1 | many | TRBJ2-3
CASSPSGGDQETQYF | TGTGCCAGCAGCCCTAGCGGGGGGGACCAAGAGACCCAGTACTTC | 15 | TRBD2 | TRBV9 | many | TRBJ2-5
CASSLPRTGYGYTF | TGTGCCAGCAGTCTCCCACGGACCGGATATGGCTACACCTTC | 14 | - | TRBV28 | many | TRBJ1-2
CASTQEGNNYGYTF | TGTGCCAGCACCCAGGAGGGCAACAACTATGGCTACACCTTC | 14 | - | TRBV2 | many | TRBJ1-2
CASSLQGWYEQYF | TGTGCCAGCAGTTTACAGGGGTGGTACGAGCAGTACTTC | 13 | - | TRBV12-3/TRBV12-4 | - | TRBJ2-7
CSAMGGQGNTGELFF | TGCAGTGCCATGGGTGGACAGGGGAACACCGGGGAGCTGTTTTTT | 15 | TRBD1 | TRBV20-1 | few | TRBJ2-2
CASSPGTGANYGYTF | TGTGCCAGCAGCCCTGGGACAGGGGCAAACTATGGCTACACCTTC | 15 | TRBD1 | TRBV7-6 | few | TRBJ1-2
CASSLNSGQETQYF | TGTGCCAGCAGTTTAAACTCAGGGCAAGAGACCCAGTACTTC | 14 | - | TRBV12-3/TRBV12-4 | few | TRBJ2-5
CASRPRTGRYGYTF | TGTGCCAGCAGGCCCCGGACAGGGCGCTATGGCTACACCTTC | 14 | TRBD1 | TRBV13 | - | TRBJ1-2
CSVGVALTQYF | TGCAGCGTTGGAGTGGCCCTTACGCAGTATTTT | 11 | - | TRBV29-1 | many | TRBJ2-3
CASTLGGNQPQHF | TGTGCCAGCACCCTTGGAGGGAATCAGCCCCAGCATTTT | 13 | - | TRBV12-3/TRBV12-4 | few | TRBJ1-5
CASSPTRGHEQYF | TGTGCCAGCAGCCCTACGAGGGGCCACGAGCAGTACTTC | 13 | - | TRBV11-1 | many | TRBJ2-7
CASSQDQRTGLAKNIQYF | TGCGCCAGCAGCCAAGATCAGAGGACAGGACTAGCCAAAAACATTCAGTACTTC | 18 | TRBD1 | TRBV4-1 | - | TRBJ2-4
CASSPGRTGELFF | TGTGCCAGCAGCCCGGGACGTACCGGGGAGCTGTTTTTT | 13 | - | TRBV3-1 | - | TRBJ2-2
CASSQDGRPNTEAFF | TGTGCCAGCAGCCAAGACGGCAGACCGAACACTGAAGCTTTCTTT | 15 | - | TRBV3-1 | many | TRBJ1-1
CASSHGGGVNTEAFF | TGTGCCAGCAGCCACGGCGGAGGAGTGAACACTGAAGCTTTCTTT | 15 | - | TRBV4-2 | few | TRBJ1-1
CASSLRLTSTDTQYF | TGTGCCAGCAGCTTAAGGCTAACTAGCACAGATACGCAGTATTTT | 15 | - | TRBV7-6 | many | TRBJ2-3
CASSPTSGRDGYTF | TGTGCCAGCTCACCAACATCGGGGAGAGATGGCTACACCTTC | 14 | - | TRBV18 | many | TRBJ1-2
CASSTGQRYGYTF | TGTGCCAGCAGTACAGGACAGCGATATGGCTACACCTTC | 13 | - | TRBV27 | many | TRBJ1-2
CAWNRRGGNSPLHF | TGTGCCTGGAACCGCCGAGGAGGAAATTCACCCCTCCACTTT | 14 | - | TRBV30 | - | TRBJ1-6
CASSFPLYGYTF | TGTGCCAGCAGCTTTCCCCTCTATGGCTACACCTTC | 12 | - | TRBV7-9 | few | TRBJ1-2
CASSEGQGDAGELFF | TGTGCCAGCAGTGAGGGGCAGGGGGATGCCGGGGAGCTGTTTTTT | 15 | TRBD1 | TRBV25-1 | many | TRBJ2-2
CASSPLPDSADTQYF | TGTGCCAGCTCACCCCTACCGGACAGCGCAGATACGCAGTATTTT | 15 | - | TRBV18 | - | TRBJ2-3
CSAGQGRAPYEQYF | TGCAGCGCGGGACAGGGTAGGGCACCGTACGAGCAGTACTTC | 14 | TRBD1 | TRBV29-1 | - | TRBJ2-7
CASRTLGAETSTDTQYF | TGCGCCAGTAGAACCCTTGGGGCAGAGACTAGCACAGATACGCAGTATTTT | 17 | - | TRBV5-1 | many | TRBJ2-3
CASSRQGTNEKLFF | TGTGCCAGCAGTCGACAGGGGACTAATGAAAAACTGTTTTTT | 14 | TRBD1 | TRBV6-5 | many | TRBJ1-4
CASSPRSAGPHTDTQYF | TGTGCCAGCAGCCCGCGATCTGCGGGGCCCCACACAGATACGCAGTATTTT | 17 | - | TRBV7-2 | - | TRBJ2-3
CASSPYSGSYEQYF | TGTGCCAGCAGCCCATATAGCGGCTCCTACGAGCAGTACTTC | 14 | - | TRBV9 | many | TRBJ2-7
CASSQETTATNTQYF | TGTGCCAGCAGCCAAGAAACGACGGCCACAAATACGCAGTATTTT | 15 | - | TRBV3-1 | - | TRBJ2-3
CATSDWTVDSKETQYF | TGTGCCACCAGTGACTGGACAGTCGATTCAAAAGAGACCCAGTACTTC | 16 | - | TRBV24-1 | many | TRBJ2-5
CASSSRADTEAFF | TGTGCCAGCTCGAGCAGGGCTGACACTGAAGCTTTCTTT | 13 | - | TRBV18 | - | TRBJ1-1
CASSQAVSLAGAADTQYF | TGCGCCAGCAGCCAAGCCGTCTCTCTAGCGGGGGCCGCAGATACGCAGTATTTT | 18 | TRBD2 | TRBV4-3 | many | TRBJ2-3